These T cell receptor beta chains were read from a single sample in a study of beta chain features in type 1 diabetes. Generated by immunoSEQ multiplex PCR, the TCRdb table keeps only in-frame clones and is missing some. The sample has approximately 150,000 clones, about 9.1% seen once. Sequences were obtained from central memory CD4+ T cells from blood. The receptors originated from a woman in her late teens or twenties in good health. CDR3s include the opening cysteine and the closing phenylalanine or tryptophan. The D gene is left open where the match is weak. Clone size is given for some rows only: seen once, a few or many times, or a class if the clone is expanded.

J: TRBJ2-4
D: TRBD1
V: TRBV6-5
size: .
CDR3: CASSYSPGGYIQYF
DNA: TGTGCCAGCAGTTACTCGCCAGGGGGCTACATTCAGTACTTC

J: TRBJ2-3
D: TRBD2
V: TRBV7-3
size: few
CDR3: CASSSGGLLDTQYF
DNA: TGTGCCAGCAGCTCGGGGGGATTATTAGATACGCAGTATTTT

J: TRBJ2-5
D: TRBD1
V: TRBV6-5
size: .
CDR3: CASSRTGAETQYF
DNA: TGTGCCAGCAGTCGGACAGGGGCAGAGACCCAGTACTTC

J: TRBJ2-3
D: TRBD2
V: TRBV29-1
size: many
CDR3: CSVVTDRGLAGSTDTQYF
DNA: TGCAGCGTTGTTACCGATCGGGGACTAGCGGGCAGCACAGATACGCAGTATTTT

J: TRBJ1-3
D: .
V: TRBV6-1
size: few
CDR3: CASEDRDSGNTIYF
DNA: TGTGCCAGCGAGGACCGGGACTCTGGAAACACCATATATTTT

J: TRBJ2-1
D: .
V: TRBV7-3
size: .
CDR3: CASSIGAQQFF
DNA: TGTGCCAGCAGTATAGGGGCTCAGCAGTTCTTC

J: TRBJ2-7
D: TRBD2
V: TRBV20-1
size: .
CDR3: CSAALAGGQYF
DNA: TGCAGTGCCGCCCTAGCGGGGGGGCAGTACTTC

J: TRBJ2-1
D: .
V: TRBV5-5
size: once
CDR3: CASSVLQVPNEQFF
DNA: TGTGCCAGCAGCGTTCTACAGGTACCCAATGAGCAGTTCTTC

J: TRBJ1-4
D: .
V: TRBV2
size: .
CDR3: CASSYTGELFF
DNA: TGTGCCAGCAGCTACACAGGCGAACTGTTTTTT

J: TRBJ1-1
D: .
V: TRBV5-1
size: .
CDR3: CASSPTAGTEAFF
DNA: TGCGCCAGCAGCCCTACGGCAGGTACTGAAGCTTTCTTT

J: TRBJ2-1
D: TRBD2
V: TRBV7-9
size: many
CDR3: CASSVDSGGRHEQFF
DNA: TGTGCCAGCAGCGTGGACTCGGGGGGTCGGCATGAGCAGTTCTTC